The 21 T cell receptor beta chains presented below share a single source sample, sequenced in a study of CD4 and CD8 cells across lung adenocarcinoma regions. TCRdb called the PCR reads again in MiXCR, with one record for every CDR3 protein. The sample gives approximately 13,000 distinct CDR3 sequences, 35% to 55% of which show up once; around a sixth is in the top ten. Source material: CD4+ T cells from the center of a lung tumor. The receptors were sampled from a male donor with lung adenocarcinoma. The CD4 and CD8 labels of this study may be unreliable.

The chain has TRBV4-1 and TRBJ2-3, with 8 bases matching TRBD2. The CDR3 consists of 16 residues. Germline V gives CDR1 MGHRA, CDR2 YSYEKL. The V and J ends lost 4 bases and 5 bases, in that order; junction bases with no gene match: 11. CDR3 in DNA: TGCGCCAGCAGCCCGACGACCGGGACTAGTTTAGATACGCAGTATTTT. It specifies CASSPTTGTSLDTQYF.

This chain connects TRBV28 to TRBJ2-1, with TRBD2 matching 7 bases. The V and J ends lost 6 bases and 1 base, in that order; junction bases with no gene match: 12. The germline CDR1 and CDR2 sequences are MDHEN and SYDVKM. This CDR3 has 17 residues. CDR3 in DNA: TGTGCCAGCAGGACCCCCTGGGGGGGTGGATCCTACAATGAGCAGTTCTTC. Protein sequence: CASRTPWGGGSYNEQFF.

The chain carries TRBV6-1 and TRBJ2-3; perhaps TRBD2 as D (6 bases). Between the trimmed V and J ends, which lost 4 bases and 0 bases, there was a span of 11 bases. Per germline, CDR1 MNHNS and CDR2 SASEGT. CDR3 length: 15 residues. CDR3: CASSGGVTSTDTQYF. The CDR3 nucleotides are TGTGCCAGCAGTGGGGGGGTAACTAGCACAGATACGCAGTATTTT.

About this clonotype: The junction and the germline gene differ at one end; a read error may be behind it. This chain uses TRBV6-1 with TRBJ2-4; a weak D match, TRBD2 (5 bases). The CDR3 covers 15 residues. Germline V lookup: CDR1 MNHNS, CDR2 SASEGT. This CDR3 reads CASSTGLGAKNMQYF. Here the CDR3 DNA reads TGTGCCAGCAGTACCGGGCTGGGAGCTAAAAACATGCAGTACTTC.

This clonotype is large by share. CDR3 amino acids: CASSSQGGYNEQFF. CDR3 nucleotide sequence: TGCGCCAGCAGTTCCCAGGGAGGTTACAATGAGCAGTTCTTC. The chain links TRBV10-1 to TRBJ2-1, with a possible D match to TRBD2 (6 bases). Germline CDR1 reads WNHNN; CDR2 reads SYGVQD (reference sequence). The CDR3 is made up of 14 amino acids. The V end lost 5 bases, the J end lost 4 bases, and 12 bases lay between the germline ends.

This chain uses TRBV27 with TRBJ2-5, with a possible D match to TRBD2 (6 bases). The germline V gene encodes CDR1 MNHEY and CDR2 SMNVEV (reference sequence). The CDR3 runs 15 residues. V dropped 11 bases and J dropped 0 bases, with 19 bases sitting between them. In DNA, the CDR3 is TGTGCCGGGGGGACGGGAGTCCGTGACCAAGAGACCCAGTACTTC. It translates to CAGGTGVRDQETQYF.

This clonotype has at least ten counts. This chain connects TRBV5-1 to TRBJ2-6; D is undetermined. Germline CDR1 SGHRS, CDR2 YFSETQ. Trimming left V 0 bases short and J 2 bases short, with 6 bases between. This CDR3 contains 15 residues. CDR3 in DNA: TGCGCCAGCAGCTTGGGGGCTGCTGGGGCCAACGTCCTGACTTTC. Protein sequence: CASSLGAAGANVLTF.

This chain joins TRBV12-3 or TRBV12-4 and TRBJ2-1; D may be TRBD1 (6 bases). The V end was cut by 4 bases, the J end by 6 bases, with 16 bases between. This CDR3 has 15 amino acids. The CDR3 spells CASSSEGVWGNEQFF. The DNA of the CDR3 is TGTGCCAGCAGTTCCGAGGGGGTATGGGGCAATGAGCAGTTCTTC.

This sequence joins TRBV5-3 and TRBJ2-3, with 8 bases identical to TRBD2. Judging by the DNA end, TRBJ2-5 fits better; the J call may be wrong. TRBV5-3 is an ORF, and what it does is uncertain. The CDR3 covers 14 residues. CDR3 nucleotides: TGTGCCAGAAGCCAGCGGGGGAAAGAAGAGACCCAGTACTTC. It specifies CARSQRGKEETQYF.

The chain recombines TRBV6-1 with TRBJ2-5; D could derive from TRBD1 or TRBD2 (6 bases each). The germline V gene has CDR1 MNHNS and CDR2 SASEGT. The CDR3 runs 17 residues. V was trimmed by 4 bases and J by 8 bases, leaving 26 bases between them. The CDR3 loop reads CASSAGVGGADPDTQYF. The CDR3, as DNA: TGTGCCAGCAGTGCGGGCGTGGGGGGCGCGGACCCAGATACCCAGTACTTC.

V usage is TRBV27 and J usage is TRBJ2-1; 13 nucleotides match TRBD2. Germline assignment: CDR1 MNHEY and CDR2 SMNVEV (reference sequence). The CDR3 consists of 16 residues. Trimming at V came to 5 bases and at J to 5 bases, leaving 6 bases not matched to a gene. CDR3 amino acids: CASSPPGLAGNNEQFF. CDR3 coding DNA: TGTGCCAGCAGTCCACCGGGACTAGCGGGGAACAATGAGCAGTTCTTC.

This clonotype was counted many times. The genes are TRBV6-1 and TRBJ2-1; perhaps TRBD1 as D (6 bases). The tail of the sequence fits TRBJ2-5 better, so the J call may be wrong. Per the germline V gene, CDR1 is MNHNS and CDR2 is SASEGT. The length of the CDR3 is 14 residues. Here the CDR3 DNA reads TGTGCCAGCAGTACCCGGGACACAGAAGAGACCCAGTACTTC. This sequence encodes CASSTRDTEETQYF.

This chain connects TRBV6-1 to TRBJ2-3, with 10 bases aligning to TRBD2. The CDR3 sequence is 14 residues long. The V gene's germline CDR1 is MNHNS and CDR2 SASEGT. With V trimmed by 6 bases and J by 8 bases, 8 bases remained unmatched. In DNA, the CDR3 is TGTGCCAGCAGGAGCGGGAGGGCCTTGGGTACGCAGTATTTT. Protein sequence: CASRSGRALGTQYF.

The DNA of the CDR3 is TGTGCCAGCAGTGCACCGGGACTAGCCTACGAGCAGTACTTC. Its protein is CASSAPGLAYEQYF. This chain joins TRBV27 and TRBJ2-7; 8 nucleotides align to TRBD2. The V segment lost 5 bases and the J segment 2 bases; nucleotides outside the gene matches: 5. The CDR3 extends over 14 amino acids. Germline values: CDR1 MNHEY, CDR2 SMNVEV (reference sequence).

V and J are TRBV12-3 or TRBV12-4 and TRBJ2-1; D could derive from TRBD1 or TRBD2 (6 bases each). This CDR3 has 19 amino acids. V was trimmed by 5 bases and J by 0 bases, leaving 23 bases between them. The CDR3 sequence: CASSPRGGTFLLSYNEQFF. CDR3 DNA sequence: TGTGCCAGCAGTCCCCGAGGGGGGACTTTTCTACTCTCCTACAATGAGCAGTTCTTC.

The chain recombines TRBV6-1 with TRBJ2-1; tentative D call: TRBD2 (5 bases). The closer fit of TRBJ2-3 to the DNA end suggests the J call may be wrong. Germline CDR1 reads MNHNS; CDR2 reads SASEGT. This CDR3 has 14 amino acids. In DNA form, the CDR3 reads TGTGCCAGCAGTCTCTTTGCTAGCATCGATGAGCAGTATTTT. It encodes CASSLFASIDEQYF.

In its sample, this clonotype is medium-sized (0.01 to 0.1%). Here the CDR3 DNA reads TGTGCCAGCAGAGGACTAGCGGGAGTGAACCAGTACTTC. Translating it yields CASRGLAGVNQYF. The chain joins TRBV6-5 to TRBJ2-5, with 13 bases fitting TRBD2. V lost 6 bases, J lost 10 bases, and 5 bases stayed unmatched. This CDR3 contains 13 residues. Germline-derived CDR1 and CDR2 are MNHEY and SVGAGI.

The sample holds a few counts of this clonotype. V and J are TRBV28 and TRBJ2-1; D is undetermined. The ends were cut back, 7 bases at V and 2 bases at J, with 9 bases in the middle. From germline, CDR1 is MDHEN and CDR2 SYDVKM. This CDR3 has 13 residues. The CDR3 DNA follows: TGTGCCAGCACCCAGCCCGCCTACAATGAGCAGTTCTTC. Protein sequence: CASTQPAYNEQFF.

The chain is built from TRBV5-1 and TRBJ2-5; no definite D call. CDR1 is SGHRS, CDR2 YFSETQ, per germline. V was shortened by 2 bases and J by 3 bases, with 2 bases between the two germline ends. This CDR3 region has 11 residues. The CDR3 loop is CASSLKETQYF. The DNA of the CDR3 is TGCGCCAGCAGCTTAAAAGAGACCCAGTACTTC.

This clonotype is categorized as medium-sized. J is TRBJ2-3 and V is TRBV27, with no clear D. Germline V gene sequence: CDR1 MNHEY, CDR2 SMNVEV (reference sequence). CDR3 length: 15 residues. The germline V and J ends were trimmed by 1 base and 5 bases, with 13 bases remaining between them. CDR3 in DNA: TGTGCCAGCAGTTTATATATGGGGTCGGGAGATACGCAGTATTTT. Protein: CASSLYMGSGDTQYF.

This clonotype appeared once. The rearrangement uses TRBV6-2 or TRBV6-3 and TRBJ2-3; 8 nucleotides match TRBD2. V lost 7 bases to trimming and J lost 9 bases; unmatched junction nucleotides: 15. Germline-derived CDR1 and CDR2 are MNHEY and SVGEGT. The CDR3 covers 15 residues. The CDR3 loop is CASNRGGRHKETQYF. CDR3 bases: TGTGCCAGCAACCGGGGGGGCCGTCACAAAGAGACGCAGTATTTT.